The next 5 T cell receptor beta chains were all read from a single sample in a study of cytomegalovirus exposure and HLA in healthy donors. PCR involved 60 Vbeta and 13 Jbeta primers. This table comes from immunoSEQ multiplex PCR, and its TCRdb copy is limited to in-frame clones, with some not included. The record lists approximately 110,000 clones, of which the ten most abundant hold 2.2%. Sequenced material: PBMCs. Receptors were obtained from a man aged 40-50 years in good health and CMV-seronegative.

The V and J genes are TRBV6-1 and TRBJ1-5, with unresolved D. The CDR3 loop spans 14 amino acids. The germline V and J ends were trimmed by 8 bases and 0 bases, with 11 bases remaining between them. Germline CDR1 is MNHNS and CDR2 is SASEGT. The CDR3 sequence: CASQLGNSNQPQHF. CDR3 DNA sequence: TGTGCCAGCCAACTAGGGAATAGCAATCAGCCCCAGCATTTT.

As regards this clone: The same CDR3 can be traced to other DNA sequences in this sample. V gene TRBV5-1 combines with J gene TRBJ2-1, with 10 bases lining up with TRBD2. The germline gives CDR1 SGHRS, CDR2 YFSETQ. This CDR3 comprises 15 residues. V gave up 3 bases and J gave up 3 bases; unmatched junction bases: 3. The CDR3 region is CASSSGLAVYNEQFF. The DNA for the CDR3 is TGCGCCAGCAGCTCCGGACTAGCGGTCTACAATGAGCAGTTCTTC.

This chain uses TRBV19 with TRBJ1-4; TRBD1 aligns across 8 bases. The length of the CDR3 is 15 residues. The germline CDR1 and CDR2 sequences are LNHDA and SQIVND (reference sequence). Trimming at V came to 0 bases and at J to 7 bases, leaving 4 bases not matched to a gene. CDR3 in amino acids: CASSIDWTGSEKLFF. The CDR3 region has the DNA TGTGCCAGTAGTATAGACTGGACAGGGAGTGAAAAACTGTTTTTT.

CDR3 coding DNA: TGTGCCAGCGGCCCGGGAAACGCAGATACGCAGTATTTT. It is translated as CASGPGNADTQYF. This chain joins TRBV2 and TRBJ2-3; D perhaps matches TRBD2 (5 bases). CDR3 length: 13 amino acids. Trimming shortened V by 8 bases and J by 4 bases, and 13 bases separated the two germline ends. CDR1 is SNHLY and CDR2 is FYNNEI in the germline V gene.

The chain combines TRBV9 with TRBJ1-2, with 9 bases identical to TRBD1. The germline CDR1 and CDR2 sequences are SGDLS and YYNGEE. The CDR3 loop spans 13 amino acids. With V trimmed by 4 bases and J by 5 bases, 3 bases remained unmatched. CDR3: CASSPGQGYGYTF. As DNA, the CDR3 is TGTGCCAGCAGCCCAGGACAGGGGTATGGCTACACCTTC. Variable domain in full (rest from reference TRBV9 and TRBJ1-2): DSGVTQTPKHLITATGQRVTLRCSPRSGDLSVYWYQQSLDQGLQFLIQYYNGEERAKGNILERFSAQQFPDLHSELNLSSLELGDSALYFCASSPGQGYGYTFGSGTRLTVV.